This TCR beta chain was captured in a study of early T cells in non-severe SARS-CoV-2 infection. This clonotype was counted between two and nine times. TCRdb independently ran MiXCR on the 5' RACE reads; one entry per CDR3 protein. The sample contains tens of thousands of distinct CDR3 sequences, under 6% of which appear only once. The CDR3 is made up of 15 amino acids. The V and J ends lost 0 bases and 6 bases respectively, with 13 bases between them. CDR1 is SGDLS, CDR2 YYNGEE, per germline. Sequences were obtained from whole blood. The TCR comes from an adult who was a healthcare worker with PCR-confirmed SARS-CoV-2 infection or an uninfected control (not recorded which). The chain links TRBV9 to TRBJ2-1, with no clear D. CDR3: CASSVDEKARNEQFF. Written as DNA, the CDR3 is TGTGCCAGCAGCGTAGATGAAAAGGCCCGCAATGAGCAGTTCTTC.